These 23 T cell receptor beta chains were all obtained from the same sample, sequenced in a study of blood T cell repertoires in COVID-19. Only in-frame clones appear in the TCRdb table, and some are missing; sequencing was by immunoSEQ multiplex PCR. The sample includes 150,000 to 200,000 clones, roughly 81% seen only once; the top ten take 12%. The sample consisted of peripheral blood. The receptors shown here come from a woman aged 80 or over with COVID-19, enrolled during active disease.

CDR3: CASSVVASGTDTQYF. The CDR3 DNA sequence: TGTGCCAGCAGCGTAGTGGCTAGCGGCACAGATACGCAGTATTTT. The chain has TRBV9 and TRBJ2-3, with D possibly being TRBD2 (6 bases). V shed 0 bases and J shed 1 base, with 9 bases lying between them. The germline V gene has CDR1 SGDLS and CDR2 YYNGEE. The CDR3 is 15 amino acids.

The J gene is TRBJ2-5, the V gene TRBV28; 7 nucleotides agree with TRBD2. Germline values: CDR1 MDHEN, CDR2 SYDVKM. The CDR3 loop spans 18 amino acids. Germline trimming cut 3 bases from V and 7 bases from J; bases unmatched to any gene: 20. The CDR3 sequence: CASSLGFRLAVTPGTQYF. CDR3 coding DNA: TGTGCCAGCAGTTTGGGGTTCCGACTAGCAGTGACCCCCGGGACCCAGTACTTC.

The CDR3 region has the DNA TGTGCCAGCAGTTACTCTAGCGGGAGATACTACGAGCAGTACTTC. This encodes CASSYSSGRYYEQYF. The chain combines TRBV6-5 with TRBJ2-7; 9 bases align to TRBD2. Germline lookup yields CDR1 MNHEY and CDR2 SVGAGI. There are 15 residues in the CDR3. With V trimmed by 0 bases and J by 3 bases, 3 bases remained unmatched.

The chain carries TRBV24-1 and TRBJ1-2; 7 bases match TRBD1. Trimming cost V 3 bases and J 2 bases; bases outside gene matches: 5. There are 15 residues in the CDR3. The V gene's germline CDR1 is KGHDR and CDR2 SFDVKD. Here the CDR3 reads CATSDAKQGNYGYTF. CDR3 DNA sequence: TGTGCCACCAGTGATGCAAAACAGGGGAACTATGGCTACACCTTC.

The chain links TRBV28 to TRBJ2-3; 9 bases line up with TRBD2. V shed 7 bases, J shed 7 bases, and the junction held 12 bases outside the gene matches. CDR1 MDHEN and CDR2 SYDVKM come from the germline V gene. CDR3 length equals 15 residues. The CDR3 loop reads CASNPGLAGAHTQYF. CDR3 nucleotide sequence: TGTGCCAGCAATCCCGGGTTAGCGGGAGCCCATACGCAGTATTTT.

The rearrangement joins TRBV7-2 to TRBJ2-3; tentatively, D is TRBD1 (6 bases). The V end lost 5 bases, the J end lost 6 bases, and 18 bases lay between the germline ends. This CDR3 has 15 amino acids. Germline loops: CDR1 SGHTA, CDR2 FQGNSA. CDR3 coding DNA: TGTGCCAGCAGCCAGCCGGGACAAAATGTCGATACGCAGTATTTT. It codes for CASSQPGQNVDTQYF.

The rearrangement links TRBV6-6 to TRBJ2-2; D is unclear. The CDR3 has 14 residues. With 6 bases removed from V and 1 base from J, the gap between germline ends came to 9 bases. CDR1 MNHNY and CDR2 SVGAGI come from the germline V gene (reference sequence). The CDR3 DNA sequence: TGTGCCAGCAGAAAACAGATGAACACCGGGGAGCTGTTTTTT. Translating gives CASRKQMNTGELFF.

The chain uses TRBV5-1 and TRBJ1-2; D is undetermined. With 0 bases removed from V and 1 base from J, the gap between germline ends came to 19 bases. This CDR3 has 18 amino acids. In germline, CDR1 is SGHRS, CDR2 YFSETQ. As DNA, the CDR3 is TGCGCCAGCAGCTTGGGGGCTGGCAGCACCCGGTATAACTATGGCTACACCTTC. Translating gives CASSLGAGSTRYNYGYTF.

CDR3 coding DNA: TGTGCCAGCAGCTTAGCGGGGCCATCCTACGAGCAGTACTTC. It specifies CASSLAGPSYEQYF. The chain uses TRBV7-2 and TRBJ2-7; D is possibly TRBD1 (5 bases). The V gene lost 0 bases and the J gene lost 1 base, with 7 bases spanning the gap. The CDR3 spans 14 residues. Germline V lookup: CDR1 SGHTA, CDR2 FQGNSA.

This clone was observed a few times. CDR3 amino acids: CASSLTGDSGNTIYF. The CDR3 region has the DNA TGCGCCAGCAGCTTGACTGGCGACAGTGGAAACACCATATATTTT. The chain employs TRBV5-1 and TRBJ1-3; D is perhaps TRBD1 (5 bases). Trimming took 1 base from V and 3 from J, leaving 11 bases between them. The germline CDR1 and CDR2 sequences are SGHRS and YFSETQ. This CDR3 has 15 amino acids.

This clone was observed a few times. The chain carries TRBV2 and TRBJ1-1, with TRBD1 as a possible D gene (5 bases). Germline CDR1 is SNHLY and CDR2 is FYNNEI. The CDR3 is 14 amino acids. The germline V and J ends were trimmed by 3 bases and 4 bases, with 12 bases remaining between them. Here the CDR3 DNA reads TGTGCCAGCAGTGAGTGGCAGGGAATCACTGAAGCTTTCTTT. Encoded protein: CASSEWQGITEAFF.

This rearrangement joins TRBV28 to TRBJ2-3; 8 nucleotides align to TRBD2. The CDR3 is made up of 13 amino acids. Trimming removed 7 bases from V and 0 bases from J; junction bases left unmatched: 0. CDR1 is MDHEN and CDR2 is SYDVKM in the germline V gene. Here the CDR3 reads CASKRESTDTQYF. The CDR3 DNA is TGTGCCAGCAAGCGGGAGAGCACAGATACGCAGTATTTT. Complete variable domain (other parts from reference TRBV28 and TRBJ2-3): DVKVTQSSRYLVKRTGEKVFLECVQDMDHENMFWYRQDPGLGLRLIYFSYDVKMKEKGDIPEGYSVSREKKERFSLILESASTNQTSMYLCASKRESTDTQYFGPGTRLTVL.

This clone has a handful of counts. The chain couples TRBV5-1 to TRBJ2-1; TRBD2 is a possible D gene (6 bases). From germline, CDR1 is SGHRS and CDR2 YFSETQ. The CDR3 length is 15 residues. V shed 0 bases and J shed 7 bases, with 14 bases lying between them. The CDR3 DNA reads as TGCGCCAGCAGCTTGGGGGACTCCCAGGGAAATGAGCAGTTCTTC. Protein sequence: CASSLGDSQGNEQFF.

The rearrangement links TRBV9 to TRBJ2-5; no reliable D call. Germline assignment: CDR1 SGDLS and CDR2 YYNGEE. Trimming took 0 bases from V and 1 from J, leaving 7 bases between them. The CDR3 totals 14 residues. CDR3 in amino acids: CASSVEGAQETQYF. CDR3 coding DNA: TGTGCCAGCAGCGTAGAAGGAGCCCAAGAGACCCAGTACTTC.

The chain is built from TRBV19 and TRBJ1-2, with D possibly being TRBD1 (6 bases). V was clipped by 7 bases and J by 5 bases, with 20 bases between them. Germline V gene lookup returns CDR1 LNHDA and CDR2 SQIVND (reference sequence). This CDR3 is 15 amino acids long. Written as DNA, the CDR3 is TGTGCCAGTATTCCGACACAGGGCCCCCTTTATGGCTACACCTTC. The encoded protein is CASIPTQGPLYGYTF.

In this sample, this clone turned up a few times. This chain connects TRBV10-3 to TRBJ2-1; 13 nucleotides line up with TRBD2. The CDR3 contains 20 residues. Germline assignment: CDR1 ENHRY and CDR2 SYGVKD. The ends lost 4 bases at V and 5 bases at J; junction bases unmatched: 17. The CDR3 DNA reads as TGTGCCATCAGTGGCATGCCGTGGACTAGCGGGAGAAACGTCGACAATGAGCAGTTCTTC. Protein product: CAISGMPWTSGRNVDNEQFF.

This clone has just a few counts. V and J are TRBV4-2 and TRBJ2-7, with a weak D call TRBD1 (6 bases). The V and J ends lost 5 bases and 6 bases respectively, with 14 bases between them. The germline V gene has CDR1 LGHNA and CDR2 YNFKEQ. The CDR3 consists of 13 residues. CDR3 nucleotide sequence: TGTGCCAGCAGCTACCGGGACACCGGCGAGCAGTACTTC. It translates to CASSYRDTGEQYF.

The gene calls are TRBV7-2 and TRBJ2-7; 8 bases fit TRBD2. Germline V gives CDR1 SGHTA, CDR2 FQGNSA. This CDR3 is 14 amino acids long. V shed 5 bases and J 2 bases; nucleotides not matched to a gene: 5. The CDR3 nucleotides are TGTGCCAGCAGCCCCAAGCGGGAGACCTACGAGCAGTACTTC. Encoded protein: CASSPKRETYEQYF.

This rearrangement joins TRBV10-3 to TRBJ1-4; 7 nucleotides agree with TRBD1. CDR1 ENHRY and CDR2 SYGVKD come from the germline V gene. V was pared by 3 bases and J by 8 bases, with 6 bases of the junction left unmatched. The CDR3 is made up of 14 amino acids. CDR3 sequence reads: CAISDPGQPEKLFF. As DNA, the CDR3 is TGTGCCATCAGTGACCCGGGACAGCCAGAAAAACTGTTTTTT.

This clone came up a few times. The rearrangement joins TRBV19 to TRBJ1-5; D gene ambiguous. The germline V gene has CDR1 LNHDA and CDR2 SQIVND (reference sequence). Trimming pared 4 bases from V and 3 bases from J, leaving 7 bases between. This CDR3 comprises 13 residues. The CDR3 loop reads CASSKEPNQPQHF. CDR3 sequence (DNA): TGTGCCAGTAGTAAGGAGCCCAATCAGCCCCAGCATTTT.

The chain's CDR3 is CASSFSGANYGYTF. As DNA, the CDR3 is TGCGCCAGCAGCTTTTCCGGGGCTAACTATGGCTACACCTTC. This chain links TRBV4-3 with TRBJ1-2; D uncertain. The CDR3 runs to 14 residues. Germline values: CDR1 LGHNA, CDR2 YSLEER. Trimming pared 5 bases from V and 0 bases from J, leaving 10 bases between.

This chain joins TRBV6-5 and TRBJ2-7; 9 bases agree with TRBD1. In germline, CDR1 is MNHEY, CDR2 SVGAGI. The V gene end was trimmed by 4 bases and the J gene end by 2 bases; junction bases not matched to a gene: 9. There are 16 residues in the CDR3. As DNA, the CDR3 is TGTGCCAGCAGTTCTCCGACGGACAGGGGTCCCTACGAGCAGTACTTC. It specifies CASSSPTDRGPYEQYF.

The chain links TRBV4-1 to TRBJ2-3, with D possibly matching TRBD2 (5 bases). This CDR3 is 18 amino acids long. Germline V lookup: CDR1 MGHRA, CDR2 YSYEKL. V dropped 3 bases and J dropped 2 bases, with 21 bases sitting between them. The chain's CDR3 is CASSHPFRTGKATDTQYF. The DNA of the CDR3 is TGCGCCAGCAGCCACCCCTTTAGGACGGGAAAGGCCACAGATACGCAGTATTTT.